The sequence of this T cell receptor (beta chain) was determined in a study of T-cell memory formation after mild COVID-19. Study information: TCR clusters showed largely donor specificity. Study-level findings and limits: Contracting CD4+ clones sat mainly in CM and EM; CD8+ in EMRA. Nothing confirmed that second-wave clones peaking on day 37 were specific for SARS-CoV-2.

This CDR3 comprises 15 residues. CDR1 MGHDK and CDR2 SYGVNS come from the germline V gene. Trimming removed 7 bases at V and 7 bases at J, with 20 bases between. The sample holds a few counts of this clonotype. The antigen is undetermined. Sample barcodes and UMIs were carried by the TCR alpha and TCR beta cDNA libraries that 5'RACE generated with constant-segment primers. TCRdb used MiXCR to reprocess the 5' RACE reads, holding one entry per CDR3 protein. The sample consists of 400,000 to 500,000 distinct CDR3 sequences, approximately 20% of them appearing once. V gene TRBV25-1 combines with J gene TRBJ2-1; weak D call: TRBD2 (6 bases). The TCR originated in an adult woman who had mild COVID-19 (a few samples of this study predate the infection). Cell type and time point are not known. The sample was PBMCs or a T cell subset sorted from them (not recorded which). The CDR3 DNA is TGTGCCAGCATGATTGGCGGCAGGGCGGGGAATGAGCAGTTCTTC. Protein sequence: CASMIGGRAGNEQFF.